A single sample gave rise to the 11 T cell receptor beta chains below, sequenced in a study of somatic mutations in cytotoxic T cells in rheumatoid arthritis. Repertoires were generated with immunoSEQ multiplex PCR, while TCRdb's copy carries only in-frame clones and drops some. The data hold 15,000 to 20,000 clones, with about 80% observed a single time. Material: CD8+ T cells sorted from blood. All receptors derive from an adult with rheumatoid arthritis.

The sample holds one count of this clone. V is TRBV15 and J is TRBJ1-4; D not resolved. The CDR3 is made up of 14 amino acids. Per germline, CDR1 LNHNV and CDR2 YYDKDF (reference sequence). The germline V and J ends were trimmed by 0 bases and 8 bases, with 10 bases remaining between them. The CDR3 sequence is CATSRDEIVEKLFF. The DNA of the CDR3 is TGTGCCACCAGCAGAGATGAGATAGTGGAAAAACTGTTTTTT.

This clone occurred a few times. The V gene is TRBV30, the J gene TRBJ1-3, with D possibly TRBD1 on 5 matching bases. With 6 bases removed from V and 6 bases from J, the gap between germline ends came to 15 bases. Germline CDR1 is GTSNPN and CDR2 is SVGIG (reference sequence). The CDR3 length is 13 residues. CDR3 sequence (DNA): TGTGCCTGCTTGGCCAGGGAGATAAACACCATATATTTT. Its translation: CACLAREINTIYF.

This chain joins TRBV15 and TRBJ1-5; TRBD1 matches at 7 bases. Per the germline V gene, CDR1 is LNHNV and CDR2 is YYDKDF (reference sequence). The CDR3 loop spans 16 amino acids. The V and J ends lost 5 bases and 5 bases, in that order; junction bases with no gene match: 12. CDR3 coding DNA: TGTGCCACCAGCGACCTCGCCCAGGGGGAAGATCAGCCCCAGCATTTT. Protein sequence: CATSDLAQGEDQPQHF.

This clone came up once. The chain recombines TRBV4-1 with TRBJ1-5; D uncertain. From germline, CDR1 is MGHRA and CDR2 YSYEKL. The CDR3 is 14 amino acids. V was trimmed by 1 base and J by 0 bases, leaving 4 bases between them. The CDR3 DNA is TGCGCCAGCAGCCAAGGCGGTAGCAATCAGCCCCAGCATTTT. This translates into CASSQGGSNQPQHF.

The chain has TRBV7-9 and TRBJ2-7, with 7 bases lining up with TRBD1. The CDR3 contains 16 residues. The germline gives CDR1 SEHNR, CDR2 FQNEAQ (reference sequence). V lost 0 bases, J lost 1 base, and 6 bases stayed unmatched. CDR3: CASSLAGAGGSYEQYF. CDR3 coding DNA: TGTGCCAGCAGCTTAGCCGGGGCAGGGGGTTCCTACGAGCAGTACTTC. The full variable domain, completed using reference TRBV7-9 and TRBJ2-7, is DTGVSQNPRHKITKRGQNVTFRCDPISEHNRLYWYRQTLGQGPEFLTYFQNEAQLEKSRLLSDRFSAERPKGSFSTLEIQRTEQGDSAMYLCASSLAGAGGSYEQYFGPGTRLTVT.

The V gene is TRBV6-1, the J gene TRBJ2-3; no firm D call. The CDR3 is 10 residues long. Trimming stripped 8 bases from V and 6 bases from J, with 6 bases between. Germline CDR1 reads MNHNS; CDR2 reads SASEGT. CDR3 loop: CASYGDTQYF. For the CDR3, the DNA is TGTGCCAGCTATGGTGATACGCAGTATTTT.

J is TRBJ1-5 and V is TRBV27; maybe TRBD1 (6 bases). Trimming removed 3 bases at V and 0 bases at J, with 9 bases between. The CDR3 contains 15 residues. The germline V gene encodes CDR1 MNHEY and CDR2 SMNVEV (reference sequence). In DNA form, the CDR3 reads TGTGCCAGCAGTTTTAAGGGGGATAGCAATCAGCCCCAGCATTTT. Translation gives CASSFKGDSNQPQHF.

The chain joins TRBV27 to TRBJ2-3; D is unclear. Looked up from germline, CDR1 is MNHEY and CDR2 is SMNVEV (reference sequence). The CDR3 length is 15 residues. Trimming removed 2 bases from V and 2 bases from J, with 11 bases in between. CDR3 sequence reads: CASSLGTAPTDTQYF. The CDR3 DNA reads as TGTGCCAGCAGTTTAGGAACAGCCCCCACAGATACGCAGTATTTT.

The gene calls are TRBV27 and TRBJ1-2, with 8 positions matching TRBD1. The CDR3 totals 14 residues. Per the germline V gene, CDR1 is MNHEY and CDR2 is SMNVEV (reference sequence). Trimming removed 3 bases from V and 1 base from J; junction bases left unmatched: 1. Here the CDR3 DNA reads TGTGCCAGCAGTTTTGACAGGGGTAACTATGGCTACACCTTC. Translating it yields CASSFDRGNYGYTF.

The V gene is TRBV4-1, the J gene TRBJ1-2; no clear D gene. This CDR3 has 14 amino acids. Germline V gene sequence: CDR1 MGHRA, CDR2 YSYEKL. V was clipped by 4 bases and J by 3 bases, with 12 bases between them. The CDR3 bases are TGCGCCAGCAGCCCGCCAACGAACGACTATGGCTACACCTTC. This gives the protein CASSPPTNDYGYTF.

The CDR3 region has the DNA TGTGCCAGCAGCCCTGGACTCACTTGGGCGCAGTATTTT. This translates into CASSPGLTWAQYF. This chain links TRBV5-6 with TRBJ2-3; D possibly corresponds to TRBD2 (5 bases). The V end was cut by 4 bases, the J end by 10 bases, with 16 bases between. This CDR3 is built from 13 residues. Per germline, CDR1 SGHDT and CDR2 YYEEEE.